This T cell receptor (beta chain) is from a study of OX40 agonist ivuxolimab in advanced cancers. The assay was immunoSEQ multiplex PCR, and TCRdb's table has in-frame clones only and misses some. The table shows almost 20,000 clones, with 70% to 90% occurring only once. CDR3 size: 13 residues. V was cut by 5 bases and J by 2 bases, with 8 bases left in between. Germline values: CDR1 SGHDN, CDR2 FVKESK. The rearrangement uses TRBV14 and TRBJ2-3, with D uncertain. The input for sequencing was CD4+ or CD8+ T cells sorted from blood, taken in a trial of the OX40 agonist ivuxolimab. The TCR was taken from an adult with an advanced solid tumor such as melanoma, head and neck, liver or kidney cancer. The CDR3 here is CASSKRYTDTQYF. CDR3 DNA sequence: TGTGCCAGCAGCAAGAGATACACAGATACGCAGTATTTT.